The 9 T cell receptor beta chains reported below all come from one sample, sequenced in a study of CD8+CD57+ T cells in acquired aplastic anemia. Researchers used genomic DNA as the template to profile TCR beta VDJ and CDR3. TCRdb reanalysed the reads using MiXCR and keeps one entry per CDR3 protein. The sample lists some 290,000 distinct CDR3 sequences; 50% to 70% were seen once. Material: sorted CD4+, CD8+, or CD8+CD57+ T cells (not recorded which) from PBMCs. Receptors originate from a human donor with severe aplastic anemia or a healthy control (not recorded which).

This clonotype appeared a few times. The chain couples TRBV13 to TRBJ2-5; D might be TRBD1 or TRBD2, each matching 5 bases. Trimming took 5 bases from V and 4 from J, leaving 11 bases between them. The CDR3 runs 13 residues. Germline CDR1 reads PRHDT; CDR2 reads FYEKMQ (reference sequence). The CDR3 DNA reads TGTGCCAGCAGCCCGTCTGGGACAGAGACCCAGTACTTC. Its protein product is CASSPSGTETQYF.

The CDR3 region is CSARDRASGGRFF. Written as DNA, the CDR3 is TGCAGTGCTAGAGATCGCGCTAGCGGGGGGCGGTTTTTT. This rearrangement joins TRBV20-1 to TRBJ2-2; TRBD2 matches at 11 bases. Germline V gene sequence: CDR1 DFQATT, CDR2 SNEGSKA (reference sequence). The CDR3 is 13 amino acids. The V and J ends lost 0 bases and 16 bases, in that order; junction bases with no gene match: 7.

This sequence joins TRBV12-3 or TRBV12-4 and TRBJ2-7, with 7 positions matching TRBD2. Trimming removed 3 bases from V and 0 bases from J; junction bases left unmatched: 11. The CDR3 runs to 17 residues. The CDR3, as DNA: TGTGCCAGCAGTTTTTCCGGGTCTAGCGGCTACTCCTACGAGCAGTACTTC. It is translated as CASSFSGSSGYSYEQYF.

Ten or more counts support this clonotype. The rearrangement uses TRBV4-2 and TRBJ2-2; D perhaps matches TRBD2 (6 bases). V shed 2 bases and J shed 6 bases, with 13 bases lying between them. This CDR3 comprises 15 residues. Germline loops: CDR1 LGHNA, CDR2 YNFKEQ. The CDR3 DNA is TGTGCCAGCAGCCAACGCGCAGCGGGTCCCGGGGAGCTGTTTTTT. Amino acids: CASSQRAAGPGELFF.

CDR3 sequence (DNA): TGTGCCAGCAGCCCAGGGGGTAGTGAGGAGCTGTTTTTT. It yields the protein CASSPGGSEELFF. The genes are TRBV7-2 and TRBJ2-2; 7 bases are a match to TRBD1. This CDR3 spans 13 amino acids. Germline loops: CDR1 SGHTA, CDR2 FQGNSA. V lost 5 bases and J lost 10; bases outside the gene matches: 7. Supplemented by reference TRBV7-2 and TRBJ2-2, the full variable domain reads GAGVSQSPSNKVTEKGKDVELRCDPISGHTALYWYRQSLGQGLEFLIYFQGNSAPDKSGLPSDRFSAERTGGSVSTLTIQRTQQEDSAVYLCASSPGGSEELFFGEGSRLTVL.

This clonotype was observed a single time. The genes are TRBV5-1 and TRBJ1-1, with D maybe TRBD1 (5 bases). V was cut by 4 bases and J by 1 base, with 11 bases left in between. This CDR3 is built from 14 residues. Per germline, CDR1 SGHRS and CDR2 YFSETQ. The CDR3 DNA follows: TGCGCCAGCAGCGTGGCTGGGGCGAACACTGAAGCTTTCTTT. Protein product: CASSVAGANTEAFF.

This rearrangement joins TRBV14 to TRBJ2-7; TRBD2 aligns across 7 bases. V was clipped by 4 bases and J by 3 bases; unmatched bases: 6. The CDR3 contains 14 residues. Per germline, CDR1 SGHDN and CDR2 FVKESK. CDR3 protein: CASSPGAGDYEQYF. DNA for the CDR3: TGTGCCAGCAGCCCCGGGGCGGGGGACTACGAGCAGTACTTC.

This chain uses TRBV5-1 with TRBJ1-1; D gene uncertain. In germline, CDR1 is SGHRS, CDR2 YFSETQ. V was pared by 4 bases and J by 5 bases, with 12 bases between. CDR3 length: 13 amino acids. The CDR3 protein is CASSPMPQTEAFF. The CDR3 DNA follows: TGCGCCAGCAGCCCGATGCCCCAGACTGAAGCTTTCTTT.

This rearrangement joins TRBV15 to TRBJ1-6; 8 bases match TRBD1. CDR1 is LNHNV, CDR2 YYDKDF, per germline (reference sequence). J was trimmed by 9 bases and V by 5 bases; bases with no gene match: 6. This CDR3 contains 14 residues. This CDR3 is CATSLDRGVSPLHF. CDR3 bases: TGTGCCACCAGCCTTGACAGGGGAGTTTCACCCCTCCACTTT.